This TCR beta chain stems from a study of CD8+CD57+ T cells in acquired aplastic anemia. Study at large: Sorted cells (CD4+ and CD8+) yielded DNA amounts that averaged approximately 3.1 ug. Healthy donor sequencing depth: 9.5 million to 10.8 million CD4+, under 14 million CD8+ reads.

Genomic DNA acted as the template from which TCR beta VDJ combination and CDR3 sequence profiling were carried out. TCRdb reanalysed the reads using MiXCR and keeps one entry per CDR3 protein. The sample lists some 180,000 distinct CDR3 sequences, 46% occurring once. This clonotype was obtained from a human donor in good health. The sequenced sample consisted of sorted CD4+, CD8+, or CD8+CD57+ T cells (not recorded which) from PBMCs.

CDR3 loop: CASSPGGEYNEQFF. The CDR3 nucleotides are TGTGCCAGCAGCCCCGGGGGGGAATACAATGAGCAGTTCTTC. The J gene is TRBJ2-1, the V gene TRBV11-1, with 8 positions matching TRBD2. Germline loops: CDR1 SGHAT, CDR2 FQDESV (reference sequence). The CDR3 has 14 amino acids. V lost 5 bases, J lost 4 bases, and 4 bases stayed unmatched.